The clone carrying this TCR beta chain was seen ten or more times. The antigen is undetermined. There were only healthy Caucasians among the donors. This CDR3 spans 15 amino acids. After removal of 2 bases from V and 6 bases from J, the junction contained 4 bases not matched to a gene. CDR1 is SGHNT, CDR2 YENEEA, per germline. TCRdb recomputed calls from the 5' RACE reads with MiXCR, one row per CDR3 protein. The table has some 100,000 distinct CDR3 sequences, 5.9% seen once. This sample is part of a study of identical twins. Broader study findings: High-abundance cord blood beta clonotypes had fewer insertions; memory repertoires showed none.

What was sequenced was memory T cells sorted from blood. The chain is built from TRBV11-3 and TRBJ2-4, with TRBD1 identical over 10 bases. This TCR was recovered from a woman aged 45-65 years in good health. Here the CDR3 DNA reads TGTGCCAGCAGCTTATGGGGACAGGGGCTAAACATTCAGTACTTC. It codes for CASSLWGQGLNIQYF. Variable domain in full (rest from reference TRBV11-3 and TRBJ2-4): EAGVVQSPRYKIIEKKQPVAFWCNPISGHNTLYWYLQNLGQGPELLIRYENEEAVDDSQLPKDRFSAERLKGVDSTLKIQPAELGDSAVYLCASSLWGQGLNIQYFGAGTRLSVL.